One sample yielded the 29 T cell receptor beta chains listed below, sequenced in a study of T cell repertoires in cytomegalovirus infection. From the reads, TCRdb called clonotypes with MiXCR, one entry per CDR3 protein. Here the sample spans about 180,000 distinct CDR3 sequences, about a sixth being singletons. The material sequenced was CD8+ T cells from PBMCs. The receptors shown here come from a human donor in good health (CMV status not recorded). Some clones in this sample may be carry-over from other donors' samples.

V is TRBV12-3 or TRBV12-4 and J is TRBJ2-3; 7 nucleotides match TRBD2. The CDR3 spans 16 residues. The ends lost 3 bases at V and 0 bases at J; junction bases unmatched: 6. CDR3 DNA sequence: TGTGCCAGCAGTTTTTTGGGACTACATAGCACAGATACGCAGTATTTT. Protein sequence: CASSFLGLHSTDTQYF.

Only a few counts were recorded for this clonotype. The chain's CDR3 is CASSLQSSGNTIYF. The CDR3 DNA is TGTGCCAGCAGCTTGCAGAGCTCTGGAAACACCATATATTTT. V and J are TRBV7-2 and TRBJ1-3; D unresolved. Looked up from germline, CDR1 is SGHTA and CDR2 is FQGNSA. This CDR3 has 14 amino acids. Trimming cost V 3 bases and J 0 bases, with 6 bases left between them.

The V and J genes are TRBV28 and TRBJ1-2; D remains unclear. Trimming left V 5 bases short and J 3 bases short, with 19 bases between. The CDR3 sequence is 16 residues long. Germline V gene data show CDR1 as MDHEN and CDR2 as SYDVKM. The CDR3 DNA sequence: TGTGCCAGCAGTCTCGAACTCGGCGCCTGGGACTATGGCTACACCTTC. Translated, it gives CASSLELGAWDYGYTF.

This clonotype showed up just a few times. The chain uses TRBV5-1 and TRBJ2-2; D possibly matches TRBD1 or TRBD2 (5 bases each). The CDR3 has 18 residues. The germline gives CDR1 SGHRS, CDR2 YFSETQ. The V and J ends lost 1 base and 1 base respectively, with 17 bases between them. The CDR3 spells CASSLLGELALNTGELFF. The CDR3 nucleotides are TGCGCCAGCAGCTTGTTGGGGGAGTTAGCGCTGAACACCGGGGAGCTGTTTTTT.

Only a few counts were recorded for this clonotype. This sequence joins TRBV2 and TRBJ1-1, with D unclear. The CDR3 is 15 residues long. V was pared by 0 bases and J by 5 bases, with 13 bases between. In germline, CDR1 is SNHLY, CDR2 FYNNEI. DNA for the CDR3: TGTGCCAGCAGTGAAGCGCGGTTACCCCGAACTGAAGCTTTCTTT. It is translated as CASSEARLPRTEAFF.

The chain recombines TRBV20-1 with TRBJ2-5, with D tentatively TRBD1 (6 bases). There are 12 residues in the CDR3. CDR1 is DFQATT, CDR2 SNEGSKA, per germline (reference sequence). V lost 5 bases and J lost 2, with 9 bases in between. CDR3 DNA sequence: TGCAGTGCTTCGGACAGTCAAGAGACCCAGTACTTC. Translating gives CSASDSQETQYF.

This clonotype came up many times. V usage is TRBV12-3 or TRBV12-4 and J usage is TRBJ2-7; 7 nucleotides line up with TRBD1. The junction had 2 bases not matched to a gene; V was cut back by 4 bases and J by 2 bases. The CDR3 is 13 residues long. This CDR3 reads CASSSTGTYEQYF. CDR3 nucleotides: TGTGCCAGCAGTTCGACAGGGACCTACGAGCAGTACTTC.

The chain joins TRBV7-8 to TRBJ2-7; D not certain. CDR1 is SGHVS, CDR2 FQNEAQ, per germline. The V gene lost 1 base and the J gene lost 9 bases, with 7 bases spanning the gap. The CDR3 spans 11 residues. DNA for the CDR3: TGTGCCAGCAGCTTAGAGGCAGGGCAGTACTTC. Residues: CASSLEAGQYF.

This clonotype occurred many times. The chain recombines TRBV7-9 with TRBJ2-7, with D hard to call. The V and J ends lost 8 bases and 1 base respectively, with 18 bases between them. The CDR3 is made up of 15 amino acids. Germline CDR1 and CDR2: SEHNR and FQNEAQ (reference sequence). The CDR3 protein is CASSPPPAGSYEQYF. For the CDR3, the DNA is TGTGCCAGCTCCCCCCCCCCGGCCGGTTCCTACGAGCAGTACTTC.

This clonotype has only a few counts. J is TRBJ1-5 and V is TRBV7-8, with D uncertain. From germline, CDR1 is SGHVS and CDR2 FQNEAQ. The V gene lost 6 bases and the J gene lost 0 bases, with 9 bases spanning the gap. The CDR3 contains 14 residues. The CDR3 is CASRGGDSNQPQHF. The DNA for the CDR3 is TGTGCCAGCAGGGGTGGCGATAGCAATCAGCCCCAGCATTTT.

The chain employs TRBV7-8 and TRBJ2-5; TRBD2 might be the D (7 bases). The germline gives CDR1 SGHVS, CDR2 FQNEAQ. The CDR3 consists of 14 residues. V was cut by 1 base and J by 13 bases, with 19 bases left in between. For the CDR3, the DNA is TGTGCCAGCAGCTTAGACGGGGGCGGGGGAGACCCGTACTTC. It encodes CASSLDGGGGDPYF.

The CDR3 DNA follows: TGTGCCAGCAGTTACTCGGGACAGGGACAATCACCCCTCCACTTT. Translation gives CASSYSGQGQSPLHF. This chain links TRBV6-2 or TRBV6-3 with TRBJ1-6; 9 bases map to TRBD1. Germline values: CDR1 MNHEY, CDR2 SVGEGT. The CDR3 has 15 amino acids. Trimming at V came to 0 bases and at J to 10 bases, leaving 4 bases not matched to a gene.

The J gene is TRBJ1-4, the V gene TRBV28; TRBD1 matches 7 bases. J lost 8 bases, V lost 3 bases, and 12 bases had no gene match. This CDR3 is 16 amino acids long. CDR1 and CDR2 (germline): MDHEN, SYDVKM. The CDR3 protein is CASSLDRTAEVEKLFF. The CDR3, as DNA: TGTGCCAGCAGTTTGGACAGGACAGCAGAGGTGGAAAAACTGTTTTTT.

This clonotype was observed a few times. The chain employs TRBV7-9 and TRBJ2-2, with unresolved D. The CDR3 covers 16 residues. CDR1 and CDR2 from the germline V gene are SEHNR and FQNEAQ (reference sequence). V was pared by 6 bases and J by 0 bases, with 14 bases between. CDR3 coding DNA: TGTGCCAGCAGGCTGCTGGAGTTCCCGAACACCGGGGAGCTGTTTTTT. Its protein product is CASRLLEFPNTGELFF.

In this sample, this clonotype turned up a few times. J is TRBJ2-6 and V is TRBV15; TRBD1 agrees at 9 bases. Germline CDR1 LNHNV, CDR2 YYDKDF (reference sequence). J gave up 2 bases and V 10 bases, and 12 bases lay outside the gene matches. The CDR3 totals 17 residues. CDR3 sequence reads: CAIETRDRVPGANVLTF. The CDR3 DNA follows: TGTGCCATCGAAACCCGGGACAGGGTCCCTGGGGCCAACGTCCTGACTTTC.

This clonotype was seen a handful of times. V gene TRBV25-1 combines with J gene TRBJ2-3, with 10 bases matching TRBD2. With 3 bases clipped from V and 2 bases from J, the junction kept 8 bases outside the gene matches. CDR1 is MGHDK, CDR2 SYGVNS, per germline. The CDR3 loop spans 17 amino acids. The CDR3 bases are TGTGCCAGCAGTGATCGGGCTAGCGGGGGAGTCACAGATACGCAGTATTTT. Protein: CASSDRASGGVTDTQYF.

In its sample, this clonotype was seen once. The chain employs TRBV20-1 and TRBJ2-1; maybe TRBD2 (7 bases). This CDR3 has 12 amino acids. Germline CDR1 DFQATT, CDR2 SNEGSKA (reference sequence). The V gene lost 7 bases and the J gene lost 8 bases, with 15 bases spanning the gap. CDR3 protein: CSGGGGVDEQFF. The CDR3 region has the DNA TGCAGTGGAGGAGGGGGGGTCGATGAGCAGTTCTTC.

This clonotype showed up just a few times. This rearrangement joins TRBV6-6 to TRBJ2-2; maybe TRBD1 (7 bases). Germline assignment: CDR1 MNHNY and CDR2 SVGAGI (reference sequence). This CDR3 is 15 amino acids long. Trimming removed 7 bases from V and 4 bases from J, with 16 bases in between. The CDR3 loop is CASTHGGQITGELFF. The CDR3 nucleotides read TGTGCCAGCACCCACGGGGGACAGATCACCGGGGAGCTGTTTTTT.

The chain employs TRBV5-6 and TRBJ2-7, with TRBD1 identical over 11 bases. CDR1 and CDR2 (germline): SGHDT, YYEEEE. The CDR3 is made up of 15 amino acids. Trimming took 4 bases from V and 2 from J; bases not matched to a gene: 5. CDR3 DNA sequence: TGTGCCAGCAGCCACTGGGGACAGGGGGCCTACGAGCAGTACTTC. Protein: CASSHWGQGAYEQYF.

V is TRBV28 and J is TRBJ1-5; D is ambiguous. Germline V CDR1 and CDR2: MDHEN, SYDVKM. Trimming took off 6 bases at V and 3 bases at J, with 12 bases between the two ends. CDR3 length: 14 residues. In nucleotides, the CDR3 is TGTGCCAGCAGCTCGGACGGCTTCAATCAGCCCCAGCATTTT. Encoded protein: CASSSDGFNQPQHF.

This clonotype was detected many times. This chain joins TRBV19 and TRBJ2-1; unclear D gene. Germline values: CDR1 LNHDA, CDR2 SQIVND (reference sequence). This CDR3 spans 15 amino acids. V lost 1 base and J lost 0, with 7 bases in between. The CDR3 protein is CASSIAPGSYNEQFF. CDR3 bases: TGTGCCAGTAGTATAGCCCCAGGCTCCTACAATGAGCAGTTCTTC.

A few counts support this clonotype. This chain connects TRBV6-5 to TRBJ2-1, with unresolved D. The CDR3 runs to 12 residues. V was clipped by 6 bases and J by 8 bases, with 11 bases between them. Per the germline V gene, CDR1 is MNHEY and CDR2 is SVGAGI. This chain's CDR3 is CASRTSVYEQFF. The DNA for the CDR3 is TGTGCCAGCAGAACGTCGGTCTATGAGCAGTTCTTC.

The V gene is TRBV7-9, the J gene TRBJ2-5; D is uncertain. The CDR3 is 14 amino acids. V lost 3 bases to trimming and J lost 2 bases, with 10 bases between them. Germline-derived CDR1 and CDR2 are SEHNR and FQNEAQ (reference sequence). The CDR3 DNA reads TGTGCCAGCAGCTTTCGGGTAGGACAAGAGACCCAGTACTTC. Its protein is CASSFRVGQETQYF.

The CDR3 loop reads CASATVTYNEQFF. The CDR3 DNA is TGTGCCTCGGCAACGGTCACCTACAATGAGCAGTTCTTC. The rearrangement uses TRBV7-8 and TRBJ2-1; D is undetermined. The CDR3 length is 13 residues. V dropped 11 bases and J dropped 2 bases, with 13 bases sitting between them. Germline CDR1 is SGHVS and CDR2 is FQNEAQ.

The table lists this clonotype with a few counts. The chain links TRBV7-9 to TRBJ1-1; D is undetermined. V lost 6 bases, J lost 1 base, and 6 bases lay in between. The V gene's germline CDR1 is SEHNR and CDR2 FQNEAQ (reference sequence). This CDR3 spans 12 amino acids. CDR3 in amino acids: CASSGPNTEAFF. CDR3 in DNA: TGTGCCAGCAGTGGGCCGAACACTGAAGCTTTCTTT.

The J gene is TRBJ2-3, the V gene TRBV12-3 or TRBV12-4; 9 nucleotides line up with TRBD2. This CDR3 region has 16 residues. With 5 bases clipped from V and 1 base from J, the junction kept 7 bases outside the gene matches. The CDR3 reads CASSAILAGGTDTQYF. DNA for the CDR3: TGTGCCAGCAGTGCCATATTAGCGGGGGGCACAGATACGCAGTATTTT.

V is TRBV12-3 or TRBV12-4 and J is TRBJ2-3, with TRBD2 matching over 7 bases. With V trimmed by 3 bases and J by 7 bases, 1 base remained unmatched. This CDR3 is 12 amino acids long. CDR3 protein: CASSLTSNTQYF. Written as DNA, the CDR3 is TGTGCCAGCAGTTTGACTAGCAATACGCAGTATTTT.

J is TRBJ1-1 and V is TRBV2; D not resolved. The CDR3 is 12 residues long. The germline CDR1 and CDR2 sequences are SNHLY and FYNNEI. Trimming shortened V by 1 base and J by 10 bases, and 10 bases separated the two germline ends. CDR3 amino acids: CASSEDRLGAFF. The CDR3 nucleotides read TGTGCCAGCAGTGAAGATCGGCTTGGAGCTTTCTTT.

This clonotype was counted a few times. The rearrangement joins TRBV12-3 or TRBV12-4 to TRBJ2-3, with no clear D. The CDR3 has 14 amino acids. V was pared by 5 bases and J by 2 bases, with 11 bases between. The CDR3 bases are TGTGCCAGCAGTCTACAAGGTTTCACAGATACGCAGTATTTT. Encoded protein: CASSLQGFTDTQYF.